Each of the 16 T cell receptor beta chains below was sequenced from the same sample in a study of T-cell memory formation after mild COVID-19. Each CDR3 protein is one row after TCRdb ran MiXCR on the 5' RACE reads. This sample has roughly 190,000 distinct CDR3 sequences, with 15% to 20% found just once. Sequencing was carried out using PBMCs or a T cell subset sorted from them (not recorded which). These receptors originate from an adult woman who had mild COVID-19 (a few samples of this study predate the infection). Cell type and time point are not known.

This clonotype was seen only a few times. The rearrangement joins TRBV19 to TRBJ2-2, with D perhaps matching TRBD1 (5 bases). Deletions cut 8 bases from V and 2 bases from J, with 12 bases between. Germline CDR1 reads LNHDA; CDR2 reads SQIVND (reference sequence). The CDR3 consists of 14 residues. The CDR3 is CASRSQANTGELFF. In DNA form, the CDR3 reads TGTGCCAGTCGTTCACAGGCCAACACCGGGGAGCTGTTTTTT.

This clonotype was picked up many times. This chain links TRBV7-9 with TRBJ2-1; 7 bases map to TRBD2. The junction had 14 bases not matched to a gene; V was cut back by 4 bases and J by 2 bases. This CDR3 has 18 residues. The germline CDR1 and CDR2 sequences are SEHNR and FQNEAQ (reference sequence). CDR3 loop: CASSSKRGENHAYNEQFF. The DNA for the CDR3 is TGTGCCAGCAGCTCCAAGCGGGGAGAAAATCATGCCTACAATGAGCAGTTCTTC.

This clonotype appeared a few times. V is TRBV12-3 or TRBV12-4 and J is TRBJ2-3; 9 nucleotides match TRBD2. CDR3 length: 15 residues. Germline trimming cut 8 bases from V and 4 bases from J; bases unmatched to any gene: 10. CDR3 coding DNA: TGTGCCAGCTCCAAAGCGGGGGGATTATCAGATACGCAGTATTTT. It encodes CASSKAGGLSDTQYF.

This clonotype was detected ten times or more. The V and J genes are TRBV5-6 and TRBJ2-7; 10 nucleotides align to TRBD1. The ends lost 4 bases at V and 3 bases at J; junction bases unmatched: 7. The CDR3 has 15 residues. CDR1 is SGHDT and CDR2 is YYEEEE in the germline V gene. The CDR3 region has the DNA TGTGCCAGCAGCCCCGTAGGGACAGGGGACTACGAGCAGTACTTC. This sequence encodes CASSPVGTGDYEQYF.

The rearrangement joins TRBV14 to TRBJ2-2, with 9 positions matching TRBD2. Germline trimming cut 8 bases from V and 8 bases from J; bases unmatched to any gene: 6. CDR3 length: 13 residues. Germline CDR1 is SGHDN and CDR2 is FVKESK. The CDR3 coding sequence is TGTGCCAGCTCTAGCGGGGCTGGTGGGGAGCTGTTTTTT. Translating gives CASSSGAGGELFF.

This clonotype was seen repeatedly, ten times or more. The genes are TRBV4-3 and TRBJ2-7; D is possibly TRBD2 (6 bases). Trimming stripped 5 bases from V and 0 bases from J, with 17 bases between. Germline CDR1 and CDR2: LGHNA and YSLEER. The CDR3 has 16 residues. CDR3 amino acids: CASSVWGGAGSYEQYF. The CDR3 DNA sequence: TGCGCCAGCAGCGTATGGGGCGGGGCCGGCTCCTACGAGCAGTACTTC.

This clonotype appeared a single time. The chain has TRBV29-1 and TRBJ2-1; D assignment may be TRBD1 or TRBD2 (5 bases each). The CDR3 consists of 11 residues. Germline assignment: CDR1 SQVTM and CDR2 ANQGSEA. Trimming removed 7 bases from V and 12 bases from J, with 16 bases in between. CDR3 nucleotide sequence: TGCAGCGCCCGCGAGGGGCGGACGCAGTTCTTC. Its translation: CSAREGRTQFF.

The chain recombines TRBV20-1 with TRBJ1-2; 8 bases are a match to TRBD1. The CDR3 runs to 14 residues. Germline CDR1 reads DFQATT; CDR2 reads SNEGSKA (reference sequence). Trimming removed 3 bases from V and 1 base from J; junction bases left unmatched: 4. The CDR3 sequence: CSASGGQDNYGYTF. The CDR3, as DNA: TGCAGTGCTAGTGGGGGACAGGATAACTATGGCTACACCTTC.

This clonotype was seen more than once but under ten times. The CDR3 sequence: CASRREYEQFF. The CDR3 nucleotides are TGTGCCAGCCGACGGGAATATGAGCAGTTCTTC. The rearrangement links TRBV6-6 to TRBJ2-1; D is possibly TRBD2 (5 bases). This CDR3 region has 11 residues. From germline, CDR1 is MNHNY and CDR2 SVGAGI (reference sequence). Trimming left V 8 bases short and J 8 bases short, with 10 bases between.

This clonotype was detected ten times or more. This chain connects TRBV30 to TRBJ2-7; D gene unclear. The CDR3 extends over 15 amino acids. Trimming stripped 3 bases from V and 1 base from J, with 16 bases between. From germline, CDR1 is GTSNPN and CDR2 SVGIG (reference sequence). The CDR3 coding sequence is TGTGCCTGGAGCCGCACGTCTTTCCGGTCCTACGAGCAGTACTTC. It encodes CAWSRTSFRSYEQYF.

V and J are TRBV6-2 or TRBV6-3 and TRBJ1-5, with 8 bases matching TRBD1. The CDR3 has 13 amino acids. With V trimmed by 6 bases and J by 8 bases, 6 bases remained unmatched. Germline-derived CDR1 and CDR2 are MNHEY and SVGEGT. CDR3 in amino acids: CASSWTGSEPQHF. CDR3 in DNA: TGTGCCAGCAGCTGGACAGGGTCAGAGCCCCAGCATTTT.

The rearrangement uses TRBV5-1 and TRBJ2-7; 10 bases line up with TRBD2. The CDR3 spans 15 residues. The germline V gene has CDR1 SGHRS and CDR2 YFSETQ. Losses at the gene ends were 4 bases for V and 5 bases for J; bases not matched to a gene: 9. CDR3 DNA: TGCGCCAGCAGCCCTCTCACTAGCGGGGCAGACGAGCAGTACTTC. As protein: CASSPLTSGADEQYF.

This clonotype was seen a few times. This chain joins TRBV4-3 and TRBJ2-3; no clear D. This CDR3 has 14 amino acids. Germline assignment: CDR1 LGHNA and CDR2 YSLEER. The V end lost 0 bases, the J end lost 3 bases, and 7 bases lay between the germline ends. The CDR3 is CASSQDYSTDTQYF. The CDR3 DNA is TGCGCCAGCAGCCAAGATTACAGTACAGATACGCAGTATTTT.

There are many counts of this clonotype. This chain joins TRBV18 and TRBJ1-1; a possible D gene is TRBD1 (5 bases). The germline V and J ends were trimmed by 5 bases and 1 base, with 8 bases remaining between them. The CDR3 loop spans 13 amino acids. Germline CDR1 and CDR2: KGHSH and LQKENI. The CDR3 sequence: CASSGTQNTEAFF. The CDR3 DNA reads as TGTGCCAGCTCAGGGACCCAGAACACTGAAGCTTTCTTT.

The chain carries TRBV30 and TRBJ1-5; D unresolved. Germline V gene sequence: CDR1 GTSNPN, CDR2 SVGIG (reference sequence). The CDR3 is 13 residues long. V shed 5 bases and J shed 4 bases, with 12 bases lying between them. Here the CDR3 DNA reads TGTGCCTGGTCCCGGGAGGGAAATCAGCCCCAGCATTTT. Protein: CAWSREGNQPQHF.

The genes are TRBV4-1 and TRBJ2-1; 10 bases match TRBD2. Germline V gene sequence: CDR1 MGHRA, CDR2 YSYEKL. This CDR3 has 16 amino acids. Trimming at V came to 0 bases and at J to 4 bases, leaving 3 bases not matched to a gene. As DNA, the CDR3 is TGCGCCAGCAGCCAAGAAAGCGGGGGGGCTTACAATGAGCAGTTCTTC. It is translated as CASSQESGGAYNEQFF.